The rows below give T cell receptor beta chains drawn from one sample of a study of T cells after yellow fever vaccination. TCRdb ran MiXCR on the 5' RACE reads and lists one entry per CDR3 protein. The sample carries more than 350,000 distinct CDR3 sequences, more than 9% recorded once. Sequenced here: PBMCs, sampled on the day of the first yellow fever vaccination. The receptors originated from a man younger than 35 who received the YFV17D yellow fever vaccine. Each CDR3 is given without its conserved first and last residue. The order of the fields is D gene, V gene, J gene, clone size, CDR3 protein. D genes are given only for firm matches. Clone size is stated in some rows and not others, as once, few, many or a class when expanded.

>TRBD1|TRBV4-1|TRBJ1-5|many
ASSQARGLQPQH
>NA|TRBV7-2|TRBJ1-3|many
ASSQGTSGNTIY
>NA|TRBV29-1|TRBJ2-1|NA
SAGRNLIKNEQF
>NA|TRBV10-3|TRBJ2-5|few
AISVGQRTETQY
>NA|TRBV5-1|TRBJ2-4|few
ASSLQGERNIQY
>TRBD1|TRBV12-3/TRBV12-4|TRBJ1-2|once
ASRPGTGNYGYT
>NA|TRBV12-3/TRBV12-4|TRBJ2-1|few
ASSLTRRFEQF
>NA|TRBV4-1|TRBJ2-1|NA
ASSRGVEEPGEQF
>TRBD1|TRBV5-8|TRBJ2-7|many
ASGLEDRPSYEQY
>NA|TRBV3-1|TRBJ1-2|NA
ASSQPGTGNYGYT
>NA|TRBV6-5|TRBJ1-3|NA
ASSYRRNSGNTIY
>NA|TRBV5-6|TRBJ2-2|many
ASSSYRLANTGELF
>TRBD1|TRBV12-3/TRBV12-4|TRBJ1-5|NA
ASRGQFNQPQH
>TRBD2|TRBV5-6|TRBJ2-5|NA
ASSPGLAGGRETQY
>NA|TRBV3-1|TRBJ1-3|NA
ASSQASLGGLSGNTIY
>NA|TRBV15|TRBJ2-6|few
ATSREPRGYSSGANVLT
>NA|TRBV5-1|TRBJ1-2|NA
ASSLEPRYGYT
>NA|TRBV29-1|TRBJ1-1|few
SVGRGGKSEAF
>NA|TRBV12-3/TRBV12-4|TRBJ2-1|NA
ASSHWPKQF
>NA|TRBV5-1|TRBJ2-5|many
ASSFQGAQGETQY
>TRBD2|TRBV29-1|TRBJ2-3|many
SVGGTSGGTTDTQY
>TRBD1|TRBV4-3|TRBJ1-2|few
ASSQDAAGQGASGYT
>NA|TRBV7-2|TRBJ1-1|few
ASTQPGLYTEAF
>TRBD1|TRBV14|TRBJ2-6|NA
ASSVRDRGSGANVLT
>NA|TRBV20-1|TRBJ1-1|NA
SQYRAGPMNTEAF
>TRBD2|TRBV5-4|TRBJ2-1|few
ATRRFGTSGDNEQF
>NA|TRBV5-4|TRBJ2-5|NA
ASTNLEGLKKTQY
>NA|TRBV2|TRBJ2-2|NA
ASRTGTWGWSGELF